Detailed here is one T cell receptor (beta chain). Its cognate antigen is unknown. Produced via immunoSEQ multiplex PCR; TCRdb's table is partial and in-frame only. This table holds about 42,000 clones, approximately 78% found once. Germline-derived CDR1 and CDR2 are SNHLY and FYNNEI. Trimming pared 6 bases from V and 4 bases from J, leaving 18 bases between. The CDR3 contains 16 residues. This sample was taken from a study of STAT3 mutations in large granular lymphocyte leukemia. Study findings and constraints: Every T-cell large granular lymphocyte leukemia patient had at least one immunodominant TCR beta clonotype.

This receptor was taken from a human donor with T large granular lymphocyte leukemia. Some clones in this sample may be carry-over from other donors' samples. The V gene is TRBV2, the J gene TRBJ2-2; D perhaps matches TRBD1 (6 bases). The sample comprised PBMCs. The CDR3 bases are TGTGCCAGCAGACCCACCCAGGGGATAAGCACCGGGGAGCTGTTTTTT. Protein sequence: CASRPTQGISTGELFF.